One TCR beta chain is described in this entry. The data stem from a study of blood T cell repertoires in COVID-19. At the level of the study: Samples representing acute and convalescent COVID-19 were sourced from the United States, Italy and Spain. The analysed material was cDNA or gDNA that came from T cells, B-cell-depleted T cells, or PBMCs.

Under the authors' procedure: Reference gene primer amplification yielded estimated nucleated cell counts. Here immunoSEQ multiplex PCR was the method, and the copy in TCRdb shows in-frame clones only, minus some. V, J and clone size derive from that table, while D and trimming were established from the DNA sequence. The sample shows about 120,000 clones, roughly 80% of them seen only once. This CDR3 is built from 15 residues. Per the germline V gene, CDR1 is SGHRS and CDR2 is YFSETQ. The junction had 11 bases not matched to a gene; V was cut back by 4 bases and J by 5 bases. The sequence came from a human donor in a cohort sampled during active COVID-19. The chain combines TRBV5-1 with TRBJ2-5; 7 nucleotides match TRBD2. Sequencing was done on a sample of peripheral blood. CDR3 protein: CASSDVASGSETQYF. CDR3 coding DNA: TGCGCCAGCAGCGATGTGGCTAGCGGTTCGGAGACCCAGTACTTC. The full variable domain, in which reference TRBV5-1 and TRBJ2-5 provide the parts outside the CDR3, is KAGVTQTPRYLIKTRGQQVTLSCSPISGHRSVSWYQQTPGQGLQFLFEYFSETQRNKGNFPGRFSGRQFSNSRSEMNVSTLELGDSALYLCASSDVASGSETQYFGPGTRLLVL.